This TCR beta chain was sequenced for a study of blood T cell repertoires in COVID-19. For the study at large: Italy, Spain and the United States were the sources of the convalescent and acute COVID-19 samples.

The ends lost 7 bases at V and 3 bases at J; junction bases unmatched: 11. In germline, CDR1 is SGHTA, CDR2 FQGNSA. This CDR3 spans 16 amino acids. Per the authors' pipeline: Reference gene primers were amplified, and this amplification served to estimate nucleated cell counts. TCRdb's copy holds only in-frame clones and misses some; the assay was immunoSEQ multiplex PCR. V and J calls and clone size come straight from that table; D and trimming were deduced from the DNA. The sample lists tens of thousands of clones, approximately 91% occurring once. Sequencing input: peripheral blood. The chain couples TRBV7-2 to TRBJ2-7; 11 positions agree with TRBD1. This TCR came from a human donor in a cohort sampled during active COVID-19. CDR3 protein: CASTQGWGTGGYEQYF. The CDR3 DNA reads TGTGCCAGCACCCAGGGGTGGGGGACAGGGGGCTACGAGCAGTACTTC.